These 20 T cell receptor beta chains were all obtained from the same sample, sequenced in a study of T cell changes during pregnancy in multiple sclerosis (dated by TCRdb to the late 2010s). Library preparation employed the immunoSEQ multiplex PCR assay. As stored in TCRdb, this immuneACCESS dataset retains in-frame rearrangements with V and J assigned. A fraction of the clones does not appear; measured against another copy, unresolved V genes explain less than half of the discrepancy, and the remainder lacks a known reason. Within this sample are about 93,000 clones, with around 93% of them counted one time only. In total, the top ten clones hold 0.9% to 0.95% of the sample. This specimen consisted of peripheral blood, obtained before pregnancy. Receptor source: a female donor with multiple sclerosis, enrolled in a pregnancy study.

The gene calls are TRBV13 and TRBJ1-1; 8 bases are a match to TRBD1. Germline CDR1 PRHDT, CDR2 FYEKMQ (reference sequence). The CDR3 runs to 16 residues. V lost 5 bases and J lost 0; bases outside the gene matches: 8. CDR3 sequence reads: CASSAPPGGMNTEAFF. In DNA form, the CDR3 reads TGTGCCAGCAGCGCACCTCCAGGGGGCATGAACACTGAAGCTTTCTTT.

This rearrangement joins TRBV19 to TRBJ2-1; weak D call: TRBD2 (5 bases). In germline, CDR1 is LNHDA, CDR2 SQIVND (reference sequence). The germline V and J ends were trimmed by 3 bases and 7 bases, with 16 bases remaining between them. This CDR3 has 15 residues. The CDR3 DNA is TGTGCCAGTAGTATTCGAGGGAGTTCCCTGAATGAGCAGTTCTTC. Protein: CASSIRGSSLNEQFF.

This chain links TRBV7-2 with TRBJ2-7; 9 bases are a match to TRBD2. V shed 2 bases and J 4 bases; nucleotides not matched to a gene: 6. Germline loops: CDR1 SGHTA, CDR2 FQGNSA. The CDR3 sequence is 15 residues long. The CDR3 spells CASSLRAGGPYEQYF. The CDR3 DNA follows: TGTGCCAGCAGCTTAAGGGCGGGGGGGCCTTACGAGCAGTACTTC. Full variable domain (missing parts from reference TRBV7-2 and TRBJ2-7): GAGVSQSPSNKVTEKGKDVELRCDPISGHTALYWYRQSLGQGLEFLIYFQGNSAPDKSGLPSDRFSAERTGGSVSTLTIQRTQQEDSAVYLCASSLRAGGPYEQYFGPGTRLTVT.

The gene calls are TRBV28 and TRBJ2-1; D is perhaps TRBD2 (6 bases). Trimming took 6 bases from V and 0 from J, leaving 12 bases between them. Germline values: CDR1 MDHEN, CDR2 SYDVKM. This CDR3 contains 15 residues. This CDR3 is CASSRGMSSYNEQFF. The DNA of the CDR3 is TGTGCCAGCAGCCGGGGGATGAGCTCCTACAATGAGCAGTTCTTC.

The genes are TRBV2 and TRBJ2-1; 7 bases match TRBD2. V shed 5 bases, J shed 3 bases, and the junction held 7 bases outside the gene matches. CDR3 size: 15 residues. CDR1 and CDR2 (germline): SNHLY, FYNNEI. CDR3 bases: TGTGCCAGCAGTCTCCGGGAGGCCAACTACAATGAGCAGTTCTTC. Amino acids: CASSLREANYNEQFF.

The rearrangement joins TRBV28 to TRBJ2-6, with D tentatively TRBD1 (5 bases). Germline CDR1 is MDHEN and CDR2 is SYDVKM. This CDR3 has 15 amino acids. With 6 bases removed from V and 0 bases from J, the gap between germline ends came to 9 bases. The CDR3 sequence: CASSTGASGANVLTF. The CDR3 DNA reads TGTGCCAGCAGCACTGGGGCCTCTGGGGCCAACGTCCTGACTTTC.

This chain connects TRBV29-1 to TRBJ2-7, with D uncertain. V lost 5 bases and J lost 6, with 8 bases in between. The CDR3 spans 10 residues. Per the germline V gene, CDR1 is SQVTM and CDR2 is ANQGSEA. The CDR3 sequence: CSVSSGEQYF. Here the CDR3 DNA reads TGCAGCGTTTCCTCGGGCGAGCAGTACTTC.

The gene calls are TRBV19 and TRBJ1-2; D remains ambiguous. Germline loops: CDR1 LNHDA, CDR2 SQIVND (reference sequence). V was clipped by 7 bases and J by 5 bases, with 14 bases between them. This CDR3 has 13 residues. The CDR3 bases are TGTGCCAGTACCCTTGATAAAGCGTATGGCTACACCTTC. Amino acids: CASTLDKAYGYTF.

This chain joins TRBV7-2 and TRBJ1-3; D gene uncertain. From germline, CDR1 is SGHTA and CDR2 FQGNSA. V lost 2 bases and J lost 4, with 9 bases in between. The CDR3 sequence is 14 residues long. CDR3 sequence: CASSLIGEGNTIYF. CDR3 DNA sequence: TGTGCCAGCAGCTTAATCGGGGAAGGAAACACCATATATTTT. The full variable domain, rest sourced from reference TRBV7-2 and TRBJ1-3, is GAGVSQSPSNKVTEKGKDVELRCDPISGHTALYWYRQSLGQGLEFLIYFQGNSAPDKSGLPSDRFSAERTGGSVSTLTIQRTQQEDSAVYLCASSLIGEGNTIYFGEGSWLTVV.

CDR3 loop: CSVLYRDRGYEQYF. The CDR3 DNA follows: TGCAGCGTCCTTTACCGGGACAGGGGATACGAGCAGTACTTC. This chain connects TRBV29-1 to TRBJ2-7; TRBD1 matches 10 bases. Germline trimming cut 6 bases from V and 4 bases from J; bases unmatched to any gene: 9. The CDR3 is made up of 14 amino acids. The germline CDR1 and CDR2 sequences are SQVTM and ANQGSEA.

This chain uses TRBV7-8 with TRBJ2-7; weak D call: TRBD2 (6 bases). Germline CDR1 and CDR2: SGHVS and FQNEAQ. The CDR3 is 16 residues long. V shed 5 bases and J shed 0 bases, with 17 bases lying between them. The CDR3 nucleotides read TGTGCCAGCAGCCCACGGAGGGACGGCGGCTCCTACGAGCAGTACTTC. Protein sequence: CASSPRRDGGSYEQYF.

The genes are TRBV6-5 and TRBJ1-6, with a weak D call TRBD1 (6 bases). Germline values: CDR1 MNHEY, CDR2 SVGAGI. CDR3 size: 14 residues. Trimming shortened V by 6 bases and J by 15 bases, and 21 bases separated the two germline ends. CDR3 sequence reads: CASSPARDNPHLHF. CDR3 nucleotides: TGTGCCAGCAGCCCCGCCCGGGACAACCCTCACCTCCACTTT.

This sequence joins TRBV7-2 and TRBJ2-7; 10 nucleotides match TRBD1. Germline CDR1 SGHTA, CDR2 FQGNSA. After removal of 7 bases from V and 3 bases from J, the junction contained 6 bases not matched to a gene. There are 14 residues in the CDR3. The CDR3 loop is CASKGTGALYEQYF. The CDR3 DNA is TGTGCCAGCAAGGGGACAGGGGCGCTCTACGAGCAGTACTTC.

The chain recombines TRBV6-1 with TRBJ1-5; D may be TRBD1 (5 bases). The CDR3 has 18 amino acids. Germline V CDR1 and CDR2: MNHNS, SASEGT. The V end lost 0 bases, the J end lost 0 bases, and 15 bases lay between the germline ends. This CDR3 reads CASSEAFTRQYSNQPQHF. In DNA, the CDR3 is TGTGCCAGCAGTGAAGCGTTCACGCGACAGTATAGCAATCAGCCCCAGCATTTT.

The chain joins TRBV7-3 to TRBJ2-1, with TRBD1 as a possible D gene (5 bases). Germline loops: CDR1 SGHTA, CDR2 FQGTGA. The V end lost 5 bases, the J end lost 8 bases, and 16 bases lay between the germline ends. CDR3 length equals 14 residues. The CDR3 DNA reads TGTGCCAGCAGCACCCCGGGCAGGGTCTATGAGCAGTTCTTC. Translated, it gives CASSTPGRVYEQFF.

The V gene is TRBV28, the J gene TRBJ1-2; possibly TRBD1 for D (6 bases). This CDR3 has 16 amino acids. The germline V gene encodes CDR1 MDHEN and CDR2 SYDVKM. V lost 1 base and J 2 bases, leaving 14 bases between the germline ends. The chain's CDR3 is CASSLLAQGSNYGYTF. The CDR3 nucleotides read TGTGCCAGCAGTTTATTGGCCCAGGGGTCGAACTATGGCTACACCTTC.

The chain uses TRBV30 and TRBJ2-1; 9 bases match TRBD1. Germline lookup yields CDR1 GTSNPN and CDR2 SVGIG (reference sequence). The CDR3 runs to 13 residues. V shed 4 bases and J 7 bases; nucleotides not matched to a gene: 5. The CDR3 nucleotides are TGTGCCTGGAACCGGGACAGGGATAATGAGCAGTTCTTC. Amino acid sequence: CAWNRDRDNEQFF.

Here the CDR3 DNA reads TGCGCCAGCAGCCTGGGGGCTCCAAGGGGAACCGGGGAGCTGTTTTTT. Translating it yields CASSLGAPRGTGELFF. This chain connects TRBV5-1 to TRBJ2-2; D perhaps matches TRBD1 (6 bases). Trimming removed 4 bases at V and 5 bases at J, with 18 bases between. This CDR3 has 16 amino acids. The germline V gene has CDR1 SGHRS and CDR2 YFSETQ.

V gene TRBV5-1 combines with J gene TRBJ1-1; no clear D. The CDR3 length is 14 residues. From germline, CDR1 is SGHRS and CDR2 YFSETQ. Trimming stripped 2 bases from V and 5 bases from J, with 13 bases between. The CDR3 protein is CASSLPGLWTEAFF. As DNA, the CDR3 is TGCGCCAGCAGCTTACCGGGATTGTGGACTGAAGCTTTCTTT.

CDR3 loop: CASSRQARETQYF. The CDR3 region has the DNA TGTGCCAGTAGCCGCCAGGCCAGGGAGACCCAGTACTTC. J is TRBJ2-5 and V is TRBV19; D remains unclear. The germline V gene has CDR1 LNHDA and CDR2 SQIVND (reference sequence). V was shortened by 6 bases and J by 5 bases, with 13 bases between the two germline ends. The CDR3 consists of 13 residues.